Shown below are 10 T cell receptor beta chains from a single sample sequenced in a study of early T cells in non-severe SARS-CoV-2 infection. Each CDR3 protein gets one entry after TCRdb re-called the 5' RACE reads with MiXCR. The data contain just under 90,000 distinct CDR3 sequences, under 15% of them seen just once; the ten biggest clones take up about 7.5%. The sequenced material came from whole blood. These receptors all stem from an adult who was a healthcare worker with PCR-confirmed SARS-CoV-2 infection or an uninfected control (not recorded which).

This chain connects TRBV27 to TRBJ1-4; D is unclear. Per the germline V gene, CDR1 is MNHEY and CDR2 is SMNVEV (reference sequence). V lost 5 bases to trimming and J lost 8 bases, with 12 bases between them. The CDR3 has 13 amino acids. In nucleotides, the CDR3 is TGTGCCAGCAGTGCCCGACACGGCGAAAAACTGTTTTTT. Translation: CASSARHGEKLFF.

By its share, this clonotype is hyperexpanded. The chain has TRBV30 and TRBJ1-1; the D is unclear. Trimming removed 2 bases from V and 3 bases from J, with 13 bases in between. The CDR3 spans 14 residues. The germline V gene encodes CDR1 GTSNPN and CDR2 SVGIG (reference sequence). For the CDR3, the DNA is TGTGCCTGGAGTCCCGACCCACGGTACACTGAAGCTTTCTTT. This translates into CAWSPDPRYTEAFF.

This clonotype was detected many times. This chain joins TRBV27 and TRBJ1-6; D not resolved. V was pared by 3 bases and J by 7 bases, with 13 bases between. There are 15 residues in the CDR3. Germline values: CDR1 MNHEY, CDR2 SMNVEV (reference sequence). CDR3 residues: CASSFLWSRNSPLHF. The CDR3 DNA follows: TGTGCCAGCAGTTTTTTGTGGTCTCGGAATTCACCCCTCCACTTT.

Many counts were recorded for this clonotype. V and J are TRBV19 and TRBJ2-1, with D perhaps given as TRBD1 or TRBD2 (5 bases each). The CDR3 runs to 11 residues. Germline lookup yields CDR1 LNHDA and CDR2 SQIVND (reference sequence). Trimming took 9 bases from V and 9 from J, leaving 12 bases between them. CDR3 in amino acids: CASNQRGEQFF. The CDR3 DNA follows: TGTGCCAGCAACCAGAGGGGTGAGCAGTTCTTC.

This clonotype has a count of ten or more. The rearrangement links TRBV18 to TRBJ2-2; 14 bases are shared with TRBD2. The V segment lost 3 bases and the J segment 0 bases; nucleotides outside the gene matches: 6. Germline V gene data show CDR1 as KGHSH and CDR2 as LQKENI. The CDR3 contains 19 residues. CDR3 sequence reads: CASSPFRTSGRTNTGELFF. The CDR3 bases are TGTGCCAGCTCACCTTTTCGGACTAGCGGGAGGACGAACACCGGGGAGCTGTTTTTT.

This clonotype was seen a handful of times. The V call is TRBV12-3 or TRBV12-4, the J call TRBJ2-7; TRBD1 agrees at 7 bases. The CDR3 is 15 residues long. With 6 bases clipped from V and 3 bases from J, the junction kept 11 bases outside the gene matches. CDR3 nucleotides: TGTGCCAGCAGGGACCCGGGACAGAGTCACTACGAGCAGTACTTC. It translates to CASRDPGQSHYEQYF.

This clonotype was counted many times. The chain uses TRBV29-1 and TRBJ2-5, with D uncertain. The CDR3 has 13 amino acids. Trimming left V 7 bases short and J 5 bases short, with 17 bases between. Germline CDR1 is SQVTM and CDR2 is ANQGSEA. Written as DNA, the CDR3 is TGCAGCGCCGCGGATACAAGATGGGAGACCCAGTACTTC. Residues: CSAADTRWETQYF.

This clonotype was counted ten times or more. CDR3 nucleotides: TGTGCCAGCAGTTACGTAGCGAACACCGGGGAGCTGTTTTTT. Its protein is CASSYVANTGELFF. The rearrangement joins TRBV7-6 to TRBJ2-2, with D unclear. The germline gives CDR1 SGHVS, CDR2 FNYEAQ. V was clipped by 6 bases and J by 0 bases, with 8 bases between them. This CDR3 has 14 residues. The variable domain in full, completed from reference TRBV7-6 and TRBJ2-2, reads GAGVSQSPRYKVTKRGQDVALRCDPISGHVSLYWYRQALGQGPEFLTYFNYEAQQDKSGLPNDRFSAERPEGSISTLTIQRTEQRDSAMYRCASSYVANTGELFFGEGSRLTVL.

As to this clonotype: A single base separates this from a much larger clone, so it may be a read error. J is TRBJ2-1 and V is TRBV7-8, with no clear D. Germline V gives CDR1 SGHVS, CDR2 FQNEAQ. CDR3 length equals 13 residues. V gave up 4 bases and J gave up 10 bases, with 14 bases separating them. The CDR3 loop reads CASSSCHSGEQFF. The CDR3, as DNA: TGTGCCAGCAGCTCTTGCCACTCTGGGGAGCAGTTCTTC.

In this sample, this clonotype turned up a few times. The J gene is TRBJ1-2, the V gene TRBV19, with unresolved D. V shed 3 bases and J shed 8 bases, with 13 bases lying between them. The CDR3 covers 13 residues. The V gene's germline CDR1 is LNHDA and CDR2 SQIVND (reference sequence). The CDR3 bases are TGTGCCAGTAGTATGGACCCGTCTGGGGGCTACACCTTC. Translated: CASSMDPSGGYTF.